The entry below describes one TCR beta chain. This record belongs to a study of cytomegalovirus exposure and HLA in healthy donors. With 60 Vbeta and 13 Jbeta primers, the PCR was carried out. The protocol was immunoSEQ multiplex PCR, while the TCRdb copy is restricted to in-frame clones and leaves out a portion. The data show 130,000 to 150,000 clones, under 85% seen once. The material sequenced was PBMCs. The origin of this receptor is a woman aged 35 to 49 in good health and CMV-seropositive.

The CDR3 reads CASSPGQGGPYEQYF. DNA of the CDR3: TGCGCCAGCAGCCCAGGACAGGGGGGCCCCTACGAGCAGTACTTC. This chain joins TRBV5-1 and TRBJ2-7; 10 bases are shared with TRBD1. The CDR3 loop spans 15 amino acids. V shed 4 bases, J shed 2 bases, and the junction held 6 bases outside the gene matches. Germline lookup yields CDR1 SGHRS and CDR2 YFSETQ.